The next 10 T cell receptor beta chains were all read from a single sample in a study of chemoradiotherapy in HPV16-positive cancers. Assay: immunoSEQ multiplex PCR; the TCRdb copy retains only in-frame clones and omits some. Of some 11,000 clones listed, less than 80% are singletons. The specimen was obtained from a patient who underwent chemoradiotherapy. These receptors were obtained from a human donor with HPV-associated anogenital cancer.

For the CDR3, the DNA is TGTGCCAGCAGCTTAGGACGGGCAGGACTACCCCACTCCTACGAGCAGTACTTC. It encodes CASSLGRAGLPHSYEQYF. The chain couples TRBV11-2 to TRBJ2-7; a possible D gene is TRBD2 (6 bases). V lost 1 base and J 0 bases, leaving 19 bases between the germline ends. CDR1 and CDR2 (germline): SGHAT, FQNNGV. The CDR3 spans 18 residues.

CDR3 coding DNA: TGTGCCAGCAGTTCCCCGGACAGGAGCGGCTACACCTTC. Its translation is CASSSPDRSGYTF. The chain employs TRBV28 and TRBJ1-2; 7 bases are shared with TRBD1. V trimming: 4 bases; J trimming: 8 bases; junction bases outside the gene matches: 7. There are 13 residues in the CDR3. Germline-derived CDR1 and CDR2 are MDHEN and SYDVKM.

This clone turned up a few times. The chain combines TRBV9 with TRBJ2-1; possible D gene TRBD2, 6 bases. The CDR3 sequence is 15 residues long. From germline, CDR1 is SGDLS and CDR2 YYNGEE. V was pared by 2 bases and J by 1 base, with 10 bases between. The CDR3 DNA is TGTGCCAGCAGCGTTCAAGCGGGTTCCTACAATGAGCAGTTCTTC. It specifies CASSVQAGSYNEQFF.

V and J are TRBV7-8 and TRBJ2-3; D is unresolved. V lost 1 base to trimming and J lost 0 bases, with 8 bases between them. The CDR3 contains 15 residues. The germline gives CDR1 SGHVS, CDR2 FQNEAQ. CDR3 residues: CASSLVGTSTDTQYF. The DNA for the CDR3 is TGTGCCAGCAGCTTAGTCGGAACTAGCACAGATACGCAGTATTTT.

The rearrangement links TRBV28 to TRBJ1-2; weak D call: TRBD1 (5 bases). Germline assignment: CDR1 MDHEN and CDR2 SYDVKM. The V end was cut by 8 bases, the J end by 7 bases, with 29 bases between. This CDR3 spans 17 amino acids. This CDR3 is CASLGKTARWLHLGYTF. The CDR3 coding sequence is TGTGCCAGCCTTGGAAAGACAGCCAGATGGCTACACCTTGGCTACACCTTC.

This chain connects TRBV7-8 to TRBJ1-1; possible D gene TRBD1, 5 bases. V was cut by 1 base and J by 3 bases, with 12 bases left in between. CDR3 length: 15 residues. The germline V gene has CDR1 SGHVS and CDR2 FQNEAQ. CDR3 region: CASSLVAREDTEAFF. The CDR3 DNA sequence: TGTGCCAGCAGCTTAGTCGCCAGGGAGGACACTGAAGCTTTCTTT.

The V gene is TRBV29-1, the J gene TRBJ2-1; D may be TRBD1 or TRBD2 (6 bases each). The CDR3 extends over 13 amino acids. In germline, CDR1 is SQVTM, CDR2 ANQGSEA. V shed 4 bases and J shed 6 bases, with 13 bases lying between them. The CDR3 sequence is CSVAWTAGNEQFF. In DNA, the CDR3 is TGCAGCGTTGCATGGACAGCGGGCAATGAGCAGTTCTTC.

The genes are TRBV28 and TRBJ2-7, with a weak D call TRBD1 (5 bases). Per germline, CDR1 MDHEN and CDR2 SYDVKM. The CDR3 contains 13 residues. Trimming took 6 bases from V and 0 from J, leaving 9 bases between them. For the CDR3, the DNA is TGTGCCAGCAGAATAGACAGCTCCTACGAGCAGTACTTC. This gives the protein CASRIDSSYEQYF.

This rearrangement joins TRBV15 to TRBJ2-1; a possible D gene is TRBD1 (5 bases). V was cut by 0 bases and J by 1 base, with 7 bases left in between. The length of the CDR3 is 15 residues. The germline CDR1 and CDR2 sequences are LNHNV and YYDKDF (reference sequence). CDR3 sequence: CATSRDRVSYNEQFF. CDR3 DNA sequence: TGTGCCACCAGCAGAGACAGGGTGTCCTACAATGAGCAGTTCTTC.

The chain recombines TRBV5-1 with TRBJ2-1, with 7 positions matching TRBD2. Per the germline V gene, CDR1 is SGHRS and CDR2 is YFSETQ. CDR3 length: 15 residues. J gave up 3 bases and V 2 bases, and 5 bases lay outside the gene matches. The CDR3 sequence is CASSFGTSDYNEQFF. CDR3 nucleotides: TGCGCCAGCAGCTTTGGAACTAGCGACTACAATGAGCAGTTCTTC. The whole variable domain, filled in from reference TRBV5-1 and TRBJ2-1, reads KAGVTQTPRYLIKTRGQQVTLSCSPISGHRSVSWYQQTPGQGLQFLFEYFSETQRNKGNFPGRFSGRQFSNSRSEMNVSTLELGDSALYLCASSFGTSDYNEQFFGPGTRLTVL.